Below, 28 T cell receptor beta chains from the same sample are listed, as sequenced in a study of T cell changes during pregnancy in multiple sclerosis (dated by TCRdb to the late 2010s). The method behind the library was the immunoSEQ multiplex PCR assay. The source is immuneACCESS, and TCRdb retained only in-frame sequences with V and J called. Part of the clones is not carried over; for the studies checked, unresolved V genes explain less than half of this, and the remainder is unexplained. The sample table shows tens of thousands of clones, and 94% are seen once. The biggest ten clones account for around 0.47% of the sample. The sample here was CD4+ T cells from peripheral blood mononuclear cells, taken in the first trimester of pregnancy. All receptors derive from a female donor with multiple sclerosis, enrolled in a pregnancy study.

V and J are TRBV5-1 and TRBJ1-3, with 8 bases that match TRBD1. CDR1 and CDR2 from the germline V gene are SGHRS and YFSETQ. This CDR3 has 17 residues. The ends lost 3 bases at V and 1 base at J; junction bases unmatched: 9. Here the CDR3 DNA reads TGCGCCAGCAGCTCGACAGGGGCCCTCACGTCTGGAAACACCATATATTTT. Translation: CASSSTGALTSGNTIYF.

The CDR3 coding sequence is TGTGCCAGCAGTTACCCGCGGACTGGGAAAGCTTTCTTT. Translation gives CASSYPRTGKAFF. This sequence joins TRBV6-5 and TRBJ1-1; D is uncertain. Trimming took 2 bases from V and 9 from J, leaving 13 bases between them. The CDR3 extends over 13 amino acids. The germline CDR1 and CDR2 sequences are MNHEY and SVGAGI.

The chain combines TRBV6-5 with TRBJ1-6; no clear D gene. CDR1 is MNHEY and CDR2 is SVGAGI in the germline V gene. Trimming cost V 6 bases and J 8 bases, with 11 bases left between them. This CDR3 comprises 13 residues. The CDR3 here is CASSQGRYSPLHF. As DNA, the CDR3 is TGTGCCAGCAGCCAAGGGAGATATTCACCCCTCCACTTT.

In this sample, this clone turned up once. The gene calls are TRBV10-3 and TRBJ1-2; 12 nucleotides align to TRBD1. Germline V CDR1 and CDR2: ENHRY, SYGVKD. V was pared by 6 bases and J by 8 bases, with 7 bases of the junction left unmatched. The CDR3 has 14 residues. The DNA for the CDR3 is TGTGCCATCAGGGGGACAGGGGGCTCGTTAGGCTACACCTTC. The encoded protein is CAIRGTGGSLGYTF.

The rearrangement links TRBV29-1 to TRBJ1-2; D might be TRBD1 (6 bases). Germline V gives CDR1 SQVTM, CDR2 ANQGSEA. This CDR3 has 13 amino acids. Deletions cut 7 bases from V and 4 bases from J, with 16 bases between. The CDR3 DNA reads as TGCAGCGATTACAGGGCTTTTGGCTATGGCTACACCTTC. Translating gives CSDYRAFGYGYTF.

This sequence joins TRBV10-2 and TRBJ2-7; D is perhaps TRBD2 (6 bases). Trimming shortened V by 0 bases and J by 7 bases, and 13 bases separated the two germline ends. The germline V gene has CDR1 WSHSY and CDR2 SAAADI. The CDR3 covers 14 residues. This CDR3 reads CASSESVEGREQYF. Written as DNA, the CDR3 is TGCGCCAGCAGTGAGTCGGTTGAGGGGAGGGAGCAGTACTTC.

The chain links TRBV29-1 to TRBJ1-2, with D unclear. The V end lost 3 bases, the J end lost 4 bases, and 21 bases lay between the germline ends. There are 16 residues in the CDR3. Germline CDR1 reads SQVTM; CDR2 reads ANQGSEA. The CDR3 DNA is TGCAGCGTTGATTTTGTCGGCGAGGGTTATGCCTATGGCTACACCTTC. Translation gives CSVDFVGEGYAYGYTF. The entire variable domain, with the rest obtained from reference TRBV29-1 and TRBJ1-2, is as follows: SAVISQKPSRDICQRGTSLTIQCQVDSQVTMMFWYRQQPGQSLTLIATANQGSEATYESGFVIDKFPISRPNLTFSTLTVSNMSPEDSSIYLCSVDFVGEGYAYGYTFGSGTRLTVV.

The chain has TRBV7-9 and TRBJ1-2; the D is unclear. The CDR3 contains 13 residues. CDR1 SEHNR and CDR2 FQNEAQ come from the germline V gene (reference sequence). V was cut by 3 bases and J by 7 bases, with 12 bases left in between. DNA for the CDR3: TGTGCCAGCAGCTTTGCCGGTTCCGGTGGCTACACCTTC. Its protein product is CASSFAGSGGYTF.

This chain uses TRBV21-1 with TRBJ2-7; the D call TRBD2 from the table was never checked on the DNA. TRBV21-1 is shown as a pseudogene. CDR3 length equals 15 residues. CDR3 nucleotide sequence: TGTGCCAGCAGCAACCGAGAAGAGAATGCCTACGAGCAGTACTTC. Its translation is CASSNREENAYEQYF.

V is TRBV5-1 and J is TRBJ1-1, with TRBD1 identical over 9 bases. The CDR3 has 14 amino acids. CDR1 and CDR2 from the germline V gene are SGHRS and YFSETQ. Trimming took 2 bases from V and 6 from J; bases not matched to a gene: 5. CDR3 residues: CASSLTQGASEAFF. CDR3 nucleotide sequence: TGCGCCAGCAGCTTAACACAGGGGGCGTCTGAAGCTTTCTTT.

The CDR3 here is CASSPRQRSNEKLFF. The CDR3 DNA is TGTGCCAGCAGCCCCCGACAACGATCAAATGAAAAACTGTTTTTT. The chain recombines TRBV5-8 with TRBJ1-4; D gene uncertain. The CDR3 has 15 amino acids. Germline V lookup: CDR1 SGHTS, CDR2 YDEGEE. V was clipped by 4 bases and J by 5 bases, with 15 bases between them.

V gene TRBV10-3 combines with J gene TRBJ2-3; 10 nucleotides align to TRBD2. The V gene end was trimmed by 9 bases and the J gene end by 0 bases; junction bases not matched to a gene: 12. Germline V gives CDR1 ENHRY, CDR2 SYGVKD. The CDR3 runs 17 residues. The CDR3 loop is CAMARASGGGSTDTQYF. The CDR3 region has the DNA TGTGCCATGGCGCGGGCTAGCGGGGGTGGGAGCACAGATACGCAGTATTTT.

This chain joins TRBV11-1 and TRBJ2-1, with a possible D match to TRBD1 (6 bases). Per germline, CDR1 SGHAT and CDR2 FQDESV (reference sequence). Trimming took 4 bases from V and 4 from J, leaving 17 bases between them. The CDR3 loop spans 16 amino acids. The CDR3 reads CASSSQDSEIYNEQFF. The DNA of the CDR3 is TGTGCCAGCAGCTCCCAGGACAGTGAGATTTACAATGAGCAGTTCTTC.

The rearrangement uses TRBV5-1 and TRBJ2-5; no clear D. V lost 1 base and J lost 1, with 11 bases in between. The CDR3 runs 15 residues. Germline assignment: CDR1 SGHRS and CDR2 YFSETQ. CDR3 region: CASSLMGYSQETQYF. In nucleotides, the CDR3 is TGCGCCAGCAGCTTGATGGGCTACAGCCAAGAGACCCAGTACTTC.

This clone has a single count. The chain links TRBV7-2 to TRBJ1-5; 8 bases align to TRBD1. The V gene end was trimmed by 5 bases and the J gene end by 6 bases; junction bases not matched to a gene: 9. Germline values: CDR1 SGHTA, CDR2 FQGNSA. CDR3 size: 15 residues. The CDR3 DNA reads TGTGCCAGCAGCACAGAGTTCAGGGGGCCTCAGCCCCAGCATTTT. It is translated as CASSTEFRGPQPQHF.

The chain carries TRBV27 and TRBJ2-7, with a tentative D call TRBD1 (6 bases). CDR1 and CDR2 from the germline V gene are MNHEY and SMNVEV (reference sequence). This CDR3 has 12 residues. Trimming shortened V by 6 bases and J by 9 bases, and 15 bases separated the two germline ends. CDR3 in amino acids: CASREGHTVQYF. In DNA form, the CDR3 reads TGTGCCAGCAGAGAGGGACACACAGTGCAGTACTTC.

This clone occurred once. The chain recombines TRBV18 with TRBJ1-1; TRBD1 might be the D (6 bases). Trimming took off 2 bases at V and 1 base at J, with 17 bases between the two ends. CDR3 length: 17 amino acids. Germline V CDR1 and CDR2: KGHSH, LQKENI. DNA for the CDR3: TGTGCCAGCTCACCAAGTCCAGGGGTTCTAAAGAACACTGAAGCTTTCTTT. Its protein product is CASSPSPGVLKNTEAFF.

The CDR3 protein is CASSLWAANTEAFF. CDR3 DNA: TGTGCCAGCAGCTTATGGGCAGCGAACACTGAAGCTTTCTTT. The V gene is TRBV5-8, the J gene TRBJ1-1; no firm D call. The CDR3 spans 14 residues. Germline V lookup: CDR1 SGHTS, CDR2 YDEGEE. V dropped 2 bases and J dropped 1 base, with 9 bases sitting between them.

The chain is built from TRBV10-3 and TRBJ2-1; 10 bases are shared with TRBD1. This CDR3 has 15 residues. V lost 3 bases to trimming and J lost 3 bases; unmatched junction nucleotides: 2. Germline CDR1 ENHRY, CDR2 SYGVKD. CDR3 protein: CAISDGTGVYNEQFF. CDR3 bases: TGTGCCATCAGTGACGGGACAGGGGTCTACAATGAGCAGTTCTTC.

The chain is built from TRBV27 and TRBJ2-7; 7 bases match TRBD1. The CDR3 sequence is 14 residues long. Per germline, CDR1 MNHEY and CDR2 SMNVEV (reference sequence). With V trimmed by 5 bases and J by 6 bases, 10 bases remained unmatched. The CDR3 sequence is CASSPYRGQGEQYF. CDR3 bases: TGTGCCAGCAGTCCCTACAGGGGTCAGGGCGAGCAGTACTTC.

The V gene is TRBV6-1, the J gene TRBJ2-3, with 8 bases fitting TRBD2. The CDR3 is 13 amino acids. V lost 5 bases, J lost 4 bases, and 2 bases stayed unmatched. Germline V lookup: CDR1 MNHNS, CDR2 SASEGT. The CDR3 region is CASSTSGADTQYF. CDR3 nucleotide sequence: TGTGCCAGCAGTACTAGCGGAGCAGATACGCAGTATTTT.

J is TRBJ1-3 and V is TRBV9, with D uncertain. Germline V gives CDR1 SGDLS, CDR2 YYNGEE. This CDR3 region has 17 residues. V dropped 0 bases and J dropped 0 bases, with 13 bases sitting between them. CDR3 sequence (DNA): TGTGCCAGCAGCGTAGAGTCGGGAGTCCGCTCTGGAAACACCATATATTTT. This encodes CASSVESGVRSGNTIYF.

To note about this clone: One end of the junction fails to match germline, which may point to a read error. The gene calls are TRBV6-5 and TRBJ2-7, with a possible D match to TRBD1 (5 bases). From germline, CDR1 is MNHEY and CDR2 SVGAGI. This CDR3 is 15 amino acids long. The CDR3 DNA reads TGTGCCAACAGTAAACTCCCCCTACAGGACACCGAGCAGTACTTC. It is translated as CANSKLPLQDTEQYF.

This sequence joins TRBV28 and TRBJ2-5; D is perhaps TRBD1 (5 bases). The CDR3 runs 13 residues. Trimming removed 7 bases at V and 1 base at J, with 10 bases between. Germline V gene lookup returns CDR1 MDHEN and CDR2 SYDVKM. Written as DNA, the CDR3 is TGTGCCAGCATGAATAGGGGCCAAGAGACCCAGTACTTC. Translation gives CASMNRGQETQYF.

V is TRBV9 and J is TRBJ1-1; tentatively, D is TRBD1 (6 bases). Per the germline V gene, CDR1 is SGDLS and CDR2 is YYNGEE. The germline V and J ends were trimmed by 4 bases and 1 base, with 20 bases remaining between them. The CDR3 is 17 residues long. Here the CDR3 DNA reads TGTGCCAGCAGCCCAGGGACACCCCAAATAAAGAACACTGAAGCTTTCTTT. It yields the protein CASSPGTPQIKNTEAFF.

This rearrangement joins TRBV6-6 to TRBJ1-1; D is uncertain. CDR1 and CDR2 (germline): MNHNY, SVGAGI (reference sequence). V was shortened by 7 bases and J by 0 bases, with 6 bases between the two germline ends. The length of the CDR3 is 12 residues. For the CDR3, the DNA is TGTGCCAGCACCACACTGAACACTGAAGCTTTCTTT. This codes for CASTTLNTEAFF.

This clone is a singleton in its sample. The rearrangement uses TRBV9 and TRBJ2-1; the match to TRBD2 covers 10 bases. Germline CDR1 and CDR2: SGDLS and YYNGEE. The CDR3 is 16 amino acids. Trimming took 3 bases from V and 7 from J; bases not matched to a gene: 10. The chain's CDR3 is CASSGLAGGPNNEQFF. The CDR3, as DNA: TGTGCCAGCAGCGGGTTAGCGGGGGGACCCAATAATGAGCAGTTCTTC.

The chain recombines TRBV19 with TRBJ2-1; the match to TRBD2 covers 9 bases. This CDR3 has 13 residues. Germline V gene lookup returns CDR1 LNHDA and CDR2 SQIVND (reference sequence). The V and J ends lost 11 bases and 2 bases, in that order; junction bases with no gene match: 4. CDR3 DNA sequence: TGTGCCGCATCTAGCGGGGCCTACAATGAGCAGTTCTTC. Translated: CAASSGAYNEQFF.